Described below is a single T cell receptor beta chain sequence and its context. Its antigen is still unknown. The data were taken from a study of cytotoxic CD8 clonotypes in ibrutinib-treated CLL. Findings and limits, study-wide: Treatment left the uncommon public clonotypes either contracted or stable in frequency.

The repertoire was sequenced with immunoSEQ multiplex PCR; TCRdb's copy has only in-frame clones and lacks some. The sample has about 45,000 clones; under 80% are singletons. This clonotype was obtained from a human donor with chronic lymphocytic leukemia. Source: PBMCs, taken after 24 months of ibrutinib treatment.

The CDR3: CASSFGSAYEQYF. The CDR3 DNA sequence: TGTGCCAGCAGTTTCGGGAGTGCCTACGAGCAGTACTTC. J is TRBJ2-7 and V is TRBV27; D is perhaps TRBD2 (6 bases). Trimming left V 3 bases short and J 2 bases short, with 8 bases between. This CDR3 spans 13 amino acids. CDR1 is MNHEY, CDR2 SMNVEV, per germline (reference sequence).